These 24 T cell receptor beta chains were all obtained from the same sample, sequenced in a study of T cells after yellow fever vaccination. Each CDR3 protein is one row after TCRdb ran MiXCR on the 5' RACE reads. Of 400,000 to 650,000 distinct CDR3 sequences listed, 21% are singletons. The material was PBMCs, obtained approximately 22 days after the first yellow fever vaccination. The receptors here all came from a young man who received the YFV17D yellow fever vaccine.

This chain uses TRBV4-2 with TRBJ2-3; 9 nucleotides line up with TRBD2. This CDR3 region has 15 residues. Per germline, CDR1 LGHNA and CDR2 YNFKEQ. The junction had 5 bases not matched to a gene; V was cut back by 4 bases and J by 3 bases. CDR3 coding DNA: TGTGCCAGCAGCCTCTCTAGCGGGGTTACAGATACGCAGTATTTT. Encoded protein: CASSLSSGVTDTQYF.

This clonotype was seen only a few times. The rearrangement joins TRBV12-3 or TRBV12-4 to TRBJ1-6, with D hard to call. V was pared by 5 bases and J by 7 bases, with 12 bases between. This CDR3 region has 14 residues. The CDR3 loop reads CASSMTGLNSPLHF. DNA for the CDR3: TGTGCCAGCAGTATGACGGGGTTGAATTCACCCCTCCACTTT.

This clonotype was seen only a few times. V and J are TRBV6-5 and TRBJ1-2; D is perhaps TRBD1 (5 bases). This CDR3 has 16 residues. The V gene lost 0 bases and the J gene lost 4 bases, with 15 bases spanning the gap. The V gene's germline CDR1 is MNHEY and CDR2 SVGAGI. The CDR3 DNA is TGTGCCAGCAGTTACTCGGAACAGGTTACACCCTATGGCTACACCTTC. It is translated as CASSYSEQVTPYGYTF.

This clonotype was seen only a few times. This CDR3 is CASSEWGGGAHEQFF. The CDR3 DNA sequence: TGTGCCAGCAGTGAATGGGGCGGGGGGGCGCATGAGCAGTTCTTC. The rearrangement joins TRBV25-1 to TRBJ2-1; 9 nucleotides agree with TRBD2. The V gene's germline CDR1 is MGHDK and CDR2 SYGVNS. This CDR3 has 15 amino acids. Trimming removed 1 base from V and 8 bases from J; junction bases left unmatched: 6.

The chain carries TRBV7-8 and TRBJ2-7, with D unclear. Germline loops: CDR1 SGHVS, CDR2 FQNEAQ. CDR3 size: 12 residues. The V gene lost 1 base and the J gene lost 5 bases, with 6 bases spanning the gap. CDR3 loop: CASSLVIHEQYF. CDR3 coding DNA: TGTGCCAGCAGCTTAGTCATCCACGAGCAGTACTTC.

The chain employs TRBV7-2 and TRBJ2-1; the D is unclear. The V and J ends lost 1 base and 0 bases respectively, with 13 bases between them. The CDR3 covers 17 residues. Germline V gene lookup returns CDR1 SGHTA and CDR2 FQGNSA. In DNA form, the CDR3 reads TGTGCCAGCAGCTTAGTCGGGCGGCCGAGCTCCTACAATGAGCAGTTCTTC. This translates into CASSLVGRPSSYNEQFF.

This clonotype was counted only a few times. The rearrangement links TRBV7-9 to TRBJ2-7; TRBD2 might be the D (5 bases). The CDR3 is 14 amino acids. Per germline, CDR1 SEHNR and CDR2 FQNEAQ (reference sequence). Trimming shortened V by 4 bases and J by 3 bases, and 13 bases separated the two germline ends. CDR3 region: CASSSYGVYYEQYF. As DNA, the CDR3 is TGTGCCAGCAGCTCCTACGGGGTTTACTACGAGCAGTACTTC.

The chain carries TRBV27 and TRBJ1-6; D not resolved. From germline, CDR1 is MNHEY and CDR2 SMNVEV (reference sequence). The CDR3 has 15 amino acids. V lost 1 base and J lost 9, with 13 bases in between. The CDR3 protein is CASSLFGVSSSPLHF. The CDR3 DNA sequence: TGTGCCAGCAGTTTATTCGGGGTATCCAGTTCACCCCTCCACTTT.

At least ten counts were recorded for this clonotype. The CDR3 sequence is CASRTGFDGELFF. The CDR3 region has the DNA TGTGCCAGCAGGACAGGGTTCGACGGGGAGCTGTTTTTT. This chain connects TRBV12-3 or TRBV12-4 to TRBJ2-2; TRBD1 matches at 7 bases. The CDR3 has 13 amino acids. Unmatched junction bases numbered 5, after V lost 6 bases and J lost 7 bases.

The J gene is TRBJ1-6, the V gene TRBV6-5; D is ambiguous. The CDR3 has 15 amino acids. The germline CDR1 and CDR2 sequences are MNHEY and SVGAGI. Between the trimmed V and J ends, which lost 2 bases and 7 bases, there was a span of 12 bases. The CDR3 region has the DNA TGTGCCAGCAGTTACGCTAGGGTGTACAATTCACCCCTCCACTTT. Translation gives CASSYARVYNSPLHF.

The genes are TRBV27 and TRBJ1-6; D might be TRBD1 (5 bases). The CDR3 runs 16 residues. Germline CDR1 and CDR2: MNHEY and SMNVEV (reference sequence). Trimming removed 5 bases from V and 9 bases from J, with 20 bases in between. The CDR3 coding sequence is TGTGCCAGCAGTCCCTCCGGGGCGGTACTTATTTCACCCCTCCACTTT. The encoded protein is CASSPSGAVLISPLHF.

This clonotype was counted ten times or more. This chain joins TRBV24-1 and TRBJ2-1; the D gene is possibly TRBD1 (5 bases). Looked up from germline, CDR1 is KGHDR and CDR2 is SFDVKD. The ends were cut back, 4 bases at V and 2 bases at J, with 11 bases in the middle. The CDR3 consists of 15 residues. CDR3 in DNA: TGTGCCACCAGTGACCAGGGTTTAACCTACAATGAGCAGTTCTTC. Protein: CATSDQGLTYNEQFF.

The genes are TRBV6-1 and TRBJ2-7, with 8 bases lining up with TRBD1. CDR3 length equals 15 residues. Trimming cost V 10 bases and J 6 bases; bases outside gene matches: 17. Germline CDR1 reads MNHNS; CDR2 reads SASEGT. CDR3 coding DNA: TGTGCCACCAATCCACTCGGACAGGGCGGGGTCGAGCAGTACTTC. As protein: CATNPLGQGGVEQYF.

V usage is TRBV7-2 and J usage is TRBJ2-3; D unclear. The V and J ends lost 5 bases and 4 bases respectively, with 13 bases between them. The CDR3 loop spans 14 amino acids. Germline lookup yields CDR1 SGHTA and CDR2 FQGNSA. The CDR3 region has the DNA TGTGCCAGCAGCCGAAACCAGGCCGCAGATACGCAGTATTTT. This codes for CASSRNQAADTQYF.

This clonotype was picked up a small number of times. The V call is TRBV9, the J call TRBJ2-2; 7 bases are a match to TRBD1. CDR1 and CDR2 from the germline V gene are SGDLS and YYNGEE. The CDR3 spans 13 residues. J gave up 6 bases and V 7 bases, and 6 bases lay outside the gene matches. The CDR3, as DNA: TGTGCCAGCGGATGGACAGGTGCCGGGGAGCTGTTTTTT. Translated: CASGWTGAGELFF. Supplemented by reference TRBV9 and TRBJ2-2, the full variable domain reads DSGVTQTPKHLITATGQRVTLRCSPRSGDLSVYWYQQSLDQGLQFLIQYYNGEERAKGNILERFSAQQFPDLHSELNLSSLELGDSALYFCASGWTGAGELFFGEGSRLTVL.

A single count supports this clonotype. V gene TRBV11-2 combines with J gene TRBJ2-1; unclear D gene. Per germline, CDR1 SGHAT and CDR2 FQNNGV. This CDR3 spans 14 amino acids. The V and J ends lost 1 base and 6 bases respectively, with 10 bases between them. The CDR3 here is CASSLVSAGNEQFF. The CDR3 nucleotides read TGTGCCAGCAGCTTAGTCTCAGCCGGCAATGAGCAGTTCTTC.

The genes are TRBV20-1 and TRBJ2-2; no definite D call. CDR3 length: 11 amino acids. V was trimmed by 1 base and J by 10 bases, leaving 7 bases between them. The germline CDR1 and CDR2 sequences are DFQATT and SNEGSKA (reference sequence). In nucleotides, the CDR3 is TGCAGTGCTAGAGGCTTTGAGGAGCTGTTTTTT. This encodes CSARGFEELFF.

The CDR3 coding sequence is TGTGCCACCAGCAGAGATCAGTATGGGGAGCAGTACGTC. This sequence encodes CATSRDQYGEQYV. The chain couples TRBV15 to TRBJ2-7, with D unclear. V was shortened by 0 bases and J by 7 bases, with 10 bases between the two germline ends. The CDR3 has 13 residues. Germline CDR1 reads LNHNV; CDR2 reads YYDKDF (reference sequence).

This clonotype was seen a few times. This chain links TRBV4-1 with TRBJ2-3; perhaps TRBD2 as D (6 bases). V lost 1 base and J 6 bases, leaving 8 bases between the germline ends. The CDR3 has 13 amino acids. Germline V lookup: CDR1 MGHRA, CDR2 YSYEKL. The CDR3 DNA reads as TGCGCCAGCAGCCAAGGGGGGGAGGATACGCAGTATTTT. It specifies CASSQGGEDTQYF.

This clonotype was picked up a small number of times. The chain joins TRBV6-2 or TRBV6-3 to TRBJ2-3; TRBD2 matches 8 bases. Germline lookup yields CDR1 MNHEY and CDR2 SVGEGT. The J segment lost 2 bases and the V segment lost 10 bases, leaving 5 bases of the junction unmatched. The CDR3 spans 13 residues. The CDR3 DNA follows: TGTGCCACCCGGACTAGCCACACAGATACGCAGTATTTT. Translated, it gives CATRTSHTDTQYF.

This clonotype has ten or more counts. V gene TRBV5-5 combines with J gene TRBJ2-7, with a possible D match to TRBD2 (6 bases). CDR1 SGHKS and CDR2 YYEKEE come from the germline V gene (reference sequence). This CDR3 contains 14 residues. V lost 3 bases and J 4 bases, leaving 14 bases between the germline ends. The CDR3 nucleotides are TGTGCCAGCAGCTCGCATCTGGGACTTTACGAGCAGTACGTC. Translating gives CASSSHLGLYEQYV.

The chain recombines TRBV7-3 with TRBJ2-2; a weak D match, TRBD1 (5 bases). V dropped 5 bases and J dropped 6 bases, with 10 bases sitting between them. The length of the CDR3 is 13 residues. Germline CDR1 is SGHTA and CDR2 is FQGTGA. The CDR3 DNA reads as TGTGCCAGCAGCCGACAGAGGCCCGGGGAGCTGTTTTTT. This translates into CASSRQRPGELFF.

V is TRBV7-3 and J is TRBJ2-1, with D uncertain. CDR3 length: 14 residues. CDR1 is SGHTA, CDR2 FQGTGA, per germline. Trimming took off 4 bases at V and 9 bases at J, with 16 bases between the two ends. Written as DNA, the CDR3 is TGTGCCAGCAGCTCTACAAACCGAGGTGGTGAGCAGTTCTTC. Translated, it gives CASSSTNRGGEQFF.

This rearrangement joins TRBV4-2 to TRBJ2-7; 9 nucleotides line up with TRBD1. The V segment lost 4 bases and the J segment 7 bases; nucleotides outside the gene matches: 14. CDR3 size: 16 residues. Germline CDR1 reads LGHNA; CDR2 reads YNFKEQ. CDR3 DNA sequence: TGTGCCAGCAGCCCGGGGGGAGGGACAGGGACTCGGGAGCAGTACTTC. Translating gives CASSPGGGTGTREQYF.